The present TCR beta chain was sequenced within a study of shared clonotypes between healthy human individuals. Naivety among CD8 cells was defined by CD45RO negativity and positive CCR7 selection, thereby excluding terminally differentiated effector memory CD45RA+ cells. TCRdb keeps only in-frame clones here, not all; method: immunoSEQ multiplex PCR. The repertoire consists of about 2.1 million clones, with under 95% occurring once and the leading ten covering more than 1.5%. Comments on this clone: At the DNA level, this CDR3 is encoded by other sequences in the same sample as well.

The V gene lost 6 bases and the J gene lost 6 bases, with 4 bases spanning the gap. CDR1 and CDR2 (germline): MNHEY, SMNVEV (reference sequence). This CDR3 has 10 amino acids. The V gene is TRBV27, the J gene TRBJ2-3; D is undetermined. The sample comprised naive CD8+ T cells from PBMCs. This clonotype was obtained from a man in his late teens or twenties in good health. Some clones in this sample may be carry-over from other donors' samples. The CDR3 is CASRGDTQYF. The CDR3 DNA sequence: TGTGCCAGCAGGGGGGATACGCAGTATTTT.